The 13 T cell receptor beta chains in this list originate from one sample, sequenced in a study of blood T cell repertoires in COVID-19. Assay used: immunoSEQ multiplex PCR; TCRdb lists only in-frame clones, some missing. The sample records approximately 230,000 clones, around 85% being singletons. The sequenced sample was peripheral blood. The receptors derive from a woman in her forties with active or convalescent COVID-19.

This sequence joins TRBV7-6 and TRBJ2-1, with 8 bases lining up with TRBD1. The CDR3 totals 12 residues. In germline, CDR1 is SGHVS, CDR2 FNYEAQ. V was pared by 5 bases and J by 10 bases, with 4 bases of the junction left unmatched. The CDR3 region has the DNA TGTGCCAGCAGCCCAGGGGGCGGAGAGCAGTTCTTC. It is translated as CASSPGGGEQFF.

In the case of this clone: This may come from a read error, since a much larger clone is one base off. The CDR3 region has the DNA TGCGCCAGCAGCCCGGGACAGGGATCGACAGATACGCAGTATTTT. This sequence encodes CASSPGQGSTDTQYF. The chain joins TRBV5-1 to TRBJ2-3; 9 nucleotides align to TRBD1. The ends lost 4 bases at V and 3 bases at J; junction bases unmatched: 6. Germline V gene sequence: CDR1 SGHRS, CDR2 YFSETQ. This CDR3 comprises 15 residues.

V gene TRBV2 combines with J gene TRBJ1-5; D may be TRBD1 (6 bases). From germline, CDR1 is SNHLY and CDR2 FYNNEI. The V and J ends lost 7 bases and 8 bases respectively, with 18 bases between them. This CDR3 contains 14 residues. DNA for the CDR3: TGTGCCAGCACTATAGGACAGACCCTAGAGCCCCAGCATTTT. The encoded protein is CASTIGQTLEPQHF. The complete variable domain, with remaining parts taken from reference TRBV2 and TRBJ1-5, reads EPEVTQTPSHQVTQMGQEVILRCVPISNHLYFYWYRQILGQKVEFLVSFYNNEISEKSEIFDDQFSVERPDGSNFTLKIRSTKLEDSAMYFCASTIGQTLEPQHFGDGTRLSIL.

The genes are TRBV10-3 and TRBJ1-1; TRBD1 might be the D (5 bases). Per the germline V gene, CDR1 is ENHRY and CDR2 is SYGVKD. The CDR3 contains 14 residues. Trimming took off 6 bases at V and 0 bases at J, with 11 bases between the two ends. The CDR3 bases are TGTGCCATCAGCGACCAGGGTTTGAACACTGAAGCTTTCTTT. As protein: CAISDQGLNTEAFF.

V gene TRBV11-3 combines with J gene TRBJ1-1; TRBD1 matches at 8 bases. Germline V CDR1 and CDR2: SGHNT, YENEEA. The CDR3 contains 13 residues. V was clipped by 5 bases and J by 3 bases; unmatched bases: 2. This CDR3 is CASSGQGHTEAFF. The CDR3, as DNA: TGTGCCAGCAGCGGACAGGGCCACACTGAAGCTTTCTTT.

This chain joins TRBV5-6 and TRBJ2-3; TRBD2 is a possible D gene (6 bases). The ends were cut back, 1 base at V and 4 bases at J, with 10 bases in the middle. The germline gives CDR1 SGHDT, CDR2 YYEEEE. The CDR3 runs 14 residues. CDR3 sequence: CASSLTPGADTQYF. CDR3 bases: TGTGCCAGCAGCTTGACCCCGGGGGCAGATACGCAGTATTTT.

The chain has TRBV5-1 and TRBJ1-2; perhaps TRBD1 as D (6 bases). The germline V gene has CDR1 SGHRS and CDR2 YFSETQ. This CDR3 has 16 residues. V was clipped by 4 bases and J by 0 bases, with 16 bases between them. CDR3 in DNA: TGCGCCAGCAGCCCGGAGACAGGCGCAGCTAACTATGGCTACACCTTC. Residues: CASSPETGAANYGYTF.

The chain employs TRBV9 and TRBJ2-4, with 12 nucleotides matching TRBD2. J lost 8 bases, V lost 3 bases, and 15 bases had no gene match. This CDR3 has 18 amino acids. CDR1 is SGDLS, CDR2 YYNGEE, per germline. CDR3 region: CASSGSGLAGSLSDIQYF. The DNA of the CDR3 is TGTGCCAGCAGCGGATCGGGACTAGCGGGTTCCCTGTCAGACATTCAGTACTTC.

The CDR3 nucleotides read TGTGCCAGCAGTTATGGGGACAGGTCGGTAGCTTTCTTT. The encoded protein is CASSYGDRSVAFF. This chain links TRBV28 with TRBJ1-1, with 8 bases that match TRBD1. V trimming: 4 bases; J trimming: 10 bases; junction bases outside the gene matches: 8. The germline V gene has CDR1 MDHEN and CDR2 SYDVKM. The CDR3 sequence is 13 residues long.

The rearrangement joins TRBV10-2 to TRBJ2-1; 12 bases are a match to TRBD2. This CDR3 region has 15 residues. CDR1 is WSHSY and CDR2 is SAAADI in the germline V gene. Trimming cost V 3 bases and J 6 bases; bases outside gene matches: 3. The CDR3 loop is CASSDASGGANEQFF. As DNA, the CDR3 is TGCGCCAGCAGTGATGCTAGCGGGGGGGCCAATGAGCAGTTCTTC.

V usage is TRBV7-9 and J usage is TRBJ1-6; 8 positions match TRBD1. The trim removed 6 bases at V and 7 bases at J, leaving 11 bases unmatched. Germline V gives CDR1 SEHNR, CDR2 FQNEAQ (reference sequence). The length of the CDR3 is 16 residues. The CDR3 coding sequence is TGTGCCAGCAGTCCACTTGATACAGGGGGGAATTCACCCCTCCACTTT. Encoded protein: CASSPLDTGGNSPLHF.

The chain is built from TRBV27 and TRBJ2-7, with D perhaps matching TRBD2 (7 bases). Trimming took 5 bases from V and 0 from J, leaving 17 bases between them. Germline V gene lookup returns CDR1 MNHEY and CDR2 SMNVEV (reference sequence). This CDR3 is 16 amino acids long. CDR3 bases: TGTGCCAGCAGTCCCCTACGGGGGGCGTCCTCCTACGAGCAGTACTTC. Translation: CASSPLRGASSYEQYF.

This chain links TRBV5-4 with TRBJ1-2, with 9 bases fitting TRBD1. This CDR3 has 16 residues. CDR1 is SGHNT and CDR2 is YYREEE in the germline V gene (reference sequence). The V gene end was trimmed by 0 bases and the J gene end by 0 bases; junction bases not matched to a gene: 3. Here the CDR3 DNA reads TGTGCCAGCAGCTTGGGGACAGGGGCTGCTAACTATGGCTACACCTTC. Its translation: CASSLGTGAANYGYTF.